One sample yielded the 24 T cell receptor beta chains listed below, sequenced in a study of T-cell reconstitution after alpha-beta-depleted transplantation in children. Unique molecular identifiers were used to barcode this TCRbeta library. MiXCR was run by TCRdb on the PCR reads, yielding one entry per CDR3 protein. The profile shows about 610,000 distinct CDR3 sequences, under 12% of them singletons. The specimen comprised PBMCs from the stem cell graft donor, sampled from the stem cell graft. These receptors were obtained from a human donor who donated a stem cell graft to a child with acute myeloid leukemia.

The V and J genes are TRBV2 and TRBJ2-3; no firm D call. Germline CDR1 reads SNHLY; CDR2 reads FYNNEI. V gave up 10 bases and J gave up 4 bases, with 12 bases separating them. This CDR3 region has 12 residues. CDR3 nucleotide sequence: TGTGCCACCAAGAAAGTGGCAGATACGCAGTATTTT. Its protein product is CATKKVADTQYF. The full variable domain, its missing parts supplied by reference TRBV2 and TRBJ2-3, is EPEVTQTPSHQVTQMGQEVILRCVPISNHLYFYWYRQILGQKVEFLVSFYNNEISEKSEIFDDQFSVERPDGSNFTLKIRSTKLEDSAMYFCATKKVADTQYFGPGTRLTVL.

The chain employs TRBV29-1 and TRBJ1-1; 7 bases map to TRBD1. CDR1 and CDR2 (germline): SQVTM, ANQGSEA. The CDR3 covers 13 residues. Trimming at V came to 5 bases and at J to 4 bases, leaving 7 bases not matched to a gene. CDR3 bases: TGCAGCGTTTGGACAGGCGCGGGCACTGAAGCTTTCTTT. The encoded protein is CSVWTGAGTEAFF.

The chain is built from TRBV20-1 and TRBJ1-2; D is ambiguous. The CDR3 sequence is 12 residues long. Trimming took off 3 bases at V and 0 bases at J, with 5 bases between the two ends. Germline assignment: CDR1 DFQATT and CDR2 SNEGSKA (reference sequence). The CDR3 nucleotides are TGCAGTGCTAGGTACTCTAACTATGGCTACACCTTC. Its translation: CSARYSNYGYTF.

In this sample, this clonotype turned up a few times. This chain joins TRBV29-1 and TRBJ2-1; D possibly corresponds to TRBD2 (6 bases). CDR3 length: 14 residues. CDR1 SQVTM and CDR2 ANQGSEA come from the germline V gene. V was trimmed by 6 bases and J by 2 bases, leaving 14 bases between them. Here the CDR3 DNA reads TGCAGCGTGGGGCCGGGAGACGCCTACAATGAGCAGTTCTTC. Protein: CSVGPGDAYNEQFF.

At least ten counts were recorded for this clonotype. The genes are TRBV5-1 and TRBJ2-1, with TRBD2 matching over 8 bases. V dropped 1 base and J dropped 4; count of bases not matched to a gene: 4. CDR1 SGHRS and CDR2 YFSETQ come from the germline V gene. The CDR3 is 15 residues long. In DNA form, the CDR3 reads TGCGCCAGCAGCTTGAGTGCGGGAGGATACAATGAGCAGTTCTTC. Translated, it gives CASSLSAGGYNEQFF.

This clonotype was detected ten times or more. V gene TRBV3-1 combines with J gene TRBJ2-3; possible D gene TRBD2, 5 bases. The CDR3 runs 17 residues. Looked up from germline, CDR1 is LGHDT and CDR2 is YNNKEL (reference sequence). The V gene lost 4 bases and the J gene lost 1 base, with 18 bases spanning the gap. The CDR3 sequence is CASSPSWRRSGTDTQYF. The CDR3 region has the DNA TGTGCCAGCAGCCCCAGTTGGCGGAGGAGCGGCACAGATACGCAGTATTTT.

The chain couples TRBV28 to TRBJ1-5; 9 positions match TRBD1. The CDR3 spans 15 residues. CDR1 and CDR2 (germline): MDHEN, SYDVKM. Trimming at V came to 5 bases and at J to 2 bases, leaving 4 bases not matched to a gene. CDR3 in DNA: TGTGCCAGCAGTGATACAGGGGGCGGCAATCAGCCCCAGCATTTT. Translating gives CASSDTGGGNQPQHF.

This clonotype occurred a few times. The chain links TRBV3-1 to TRBJ1-1; TRBD1 might be the D (6 bases). V lost 5 bases, J lost 3 bases, and 19 bases lay in between. Germline CDR1 reads LGHDT; CDR2 reads YNNKEL (reference sequence). This CDR3 is 16 amino acids long. The CDR3 loop is CASSTRRGRSDTEAFF. The CDR3 DNA sequence: TGTGCCAGCAGCACCCGACGGGGGCGATCTGACACTGAAGCTTTCTTT.

The chain recombines TRBV5-4 with TRBJ1-4; D gene ambiguous. Germline CDR1 SGHNT, CDR2 YYREEE (reference sequence). Trimming removed 3 bases from V and 3 bases from J, with 15 bases in between. The CDR3 is made up of 16 amino acids. The CDR3 loop reads CASSSGPLQANEKLFF. CDR3 DNA: TGTGCCAGCAGCTCAGGACCTCTGCAGGCTAATGAAAAACTGTTTTTT.

This clonotype was counted only a few times. This chain connects TRBV10-3 to TRBJ2-4; weak D call: TRBD2 (7 bases). Germline V lookup: CDR1 ENHRY, CDR2 SYGVKD. The ends were cut back, 3 bases at V and 4 bases at J, with 19 bases in the middle. CDR3 length: 17 residues. CDR3 residues: CAISDAGGGPSKNIQYF. The CDR3 bases are TGTGCCATCAGTGACGCAGGCGGGGGCCCATCTAAAAACATTCAGTACTTC.

This clonotype was counted a few times. The rearrangement uses TRBV18 and TRBJ2-5, with unresolved D. The CDR3 totals 13 residues. Germline V CDR1 and CDR2: KGHSH, LQKENI. V lost 1 base, J lost 2 bases, and 5 bases lay in between. CDR3 protein: CASSPQAQETQYF. In nucleotides, the CDR3 is TGTGCCAGCTCACCACAAGCTCAAGAGACCCAGTACTTC.

This clonotype showed up just a few times. CDR3 sequence reads: CSVVDSHPGYEQYF. For the CDR3, the DNA is TGCAGCGTTGTGGACAGCCACCCAGGGTACGAGCAGTACTTC. V gene TRBV29-1 combines with J gene TRBJ2-7; possible D gene TRBD1, 6 bases. The CDR3 length is 14 residues. CDR1 is SQVTM and CDR2 is ANQGSEA in the germline V gene. V gave up 4 bases and J gave up 4 bases, with 17 bases separating them.

In this sample, this clonotype turned up many times. The chain has TRBV20-1 and TRBJ2-7; 7 nucleotides agree with TRBD2. V trimming: 0 bases; J trimming: 3 bases; junction bases outside the gene matches: 11. Germline CDR1 DFQATT, CDR2 SNEGSKA (reference sequence). The CDR3 is made up of 16 amino acids. The CDR3 loop is CSARDYFGEGIYEQYF. The CDR3 coding sequence is TGCAGTGCTAGAGATTATTTTGGGGAGGGGATCTACGAGCAGTACTTC.

This clonotype was seen many times. This chain uses TRBV29-1 with TRBJ1-2, with D possibly being TRBD1 (5 bases). This CDR3 spans 12 amino acids. Trimming removed 4 bases from V and 7 bases from J, with 13 bases in between. Germline V gives CDR1 SQVTM, CDR2 ANQGSEA. Written as DNA, the CDR3 is TGCAGCGTTGTGGGTGGGGCTGGTGGCTACACCTTC. Its protein is CSVVGGAGGYTF.

This clonotype was seen more than once but under ten times. V and J are TRBV7-2 and TRBJ2-1; D is possibly TRBD2 (5 bases). V lost 0 bases and J 5 bases, leaving 17 bases between the germline ends. In germline, CDR1 is SGHTA, CDR2 FQGNSA. This CDR3 region has 17 residues. As DNA, the CDR3 is TGTGCCAGCAGCTTAGCGGTGAAGACGGGAATGGACAATGAGCAGTTCTTC. Its translation: CASSLAVKTGMDNEQFF.

This chain connects TRBV20-1 to TRBJ2-7; weak D call: TRBD2 (5 bases). Germline V gives CDR1 DFQATT, CDR2 SNEGSKA (reference sequence). The CDR3 has 15 residues. Trimming cost V 1 base and J 6 bases, with 19 bases left between them. The DNA for the CDR3 is TGCAGTGCTAGAGCCTCCGGGAACCCGCTCCTCGAGCAGTACTTC. Encoded protein: CSARASGNPLLEQYF.

This clonotype was seen a handful of times. The chain links TRBV5-1 to TRBJ2-1; no reliable D call. The CDR3 extends over 15 amino acids. V was cut by 0 bases and J by 1 base, with 8 bases left in between. CDR1 and CDR2 (germline): SGHRS, YFSETQ. CDR3 coding DNA: TGCGCCAGCAGCTTGGAAGCTCCTTCCTACAATGAGCAGTTCTTC. It codes for CASSLEAPSYNEQFF.

The sample holds many counts of this clonotype. J is TRBJ2-2 and V is TRBV7-3; 8 bases match TRBD2. CDR1 and CDR2 from the germline V gene are SGHTA and FQGTGA. After removal of 4 bases from V and 3 bases from J, the junction contained 7 bases not matched to a gene. The CDR3 has 16 residues. CDR3: CASSSTAGDHTGELFF. DNA for the CDR3: TGTGCCAGCAGCTCCACAGCGGGGGACCACACCGGGGAGCTGTTTTTT.

This clonotype came up many times. The gene calls are TRBV10-3 and TRBJ2-1, with D unresolved. The V gene lost 6 bases and the J gene lost 6 bases, with 6 bases spanning the gap. The CDR3 consists of 11 residues. CDR1 ENHRY and CDR2 SYGVKD come from the germline V gene. CDR3 loop: CAISGTNEQFF. The CDR3 nucleotides are TGTGCCATCAGCGGTACCAATGAGCAGTTCTTC.

V gene TRBV29-1 combines with J gene TRBJ1-2, with a tentative D call TRBD1 (5 bases). Germline CDR1 SQVTM, CDR2 ANQGSEA. Trimming took 6 bases from V and 8 from J, leaving 16 bases between them. There are 12 residues in the CDR3. This chain's CDR3 is CSVATDTRGYTF. CDR3 coding DNA: TGCAGCGTAGCGACAGACACCCGGGGCTACACCTTC.

This sequence joins TRBV5-6 and TRBJ1-6, with no clear D. Trimming removed 2 bases at V and 7 bases at J, with 10 bases between. Germline CDR1 is SGHDT and CDR2 is YYEEEE. The CDR3 contains 14 residues. The CDR3 DNA is TGTGCCAGCAGCTTCCCGCCCTGGAATTCACCCCTCCACTTT. This gives the protein CASSFPPWNSPLHF.

This clonotype was found many times. The chain is built from TRBV20-1 and TRBJ2-3; D is undetermined. The CDR3 length is 10 residues. CDR1 and CDR2 (germline): DFQATT, SNEGSKA (reference sequence). V was trimmed by 6 bases and J by 8 bases, leaving 9 bases between them. CDR3 residues: CSAPLTTQYF. The DNA for the CDR3 is TGCAGTGCGCCCCTAACTACGCAGTATTTT.

This clonotype has at least ten counts. The V gene is TRBV29-1, the J gene TRBJ2-1; 8 bases align to TRBD1. Germline CDR1 reads SQVTM; CDR2 reads ANQGSEA. This CDR3 region has 14 residues. J gave up 8 bases and V 4 bases, and 10 bases lay outside the gene matches. CDR3 protein: CSVVRTGRSDEQFF. As DNA, the CDR3 is TGCAGCGTTGTTCGGACAGGGAGGAGCGATGAGCAGTTCTTC.

V gene TRBV4-3 combines with J gene TRBJ2-3; D not certain. Germline lookup yields CDR1 LGHNA and CDR2 YSLEER. This CDR3 spans 14 amino acids. The V end was cut by 3 bases, the J end by 2 bases, with 9 bases between. The CDR3 spells CASSHRQNTDTQYF. The CDR3 bases are TGCGCCAGCAGCCATCGCCAGAACACAGATACGCAGTATTTT.